The 7 T cell receptor beta chains listed next were all sequenced from one sample in a study of blood T cell repertoires in COVID-19. Clones were read by immunoSEQ multiplex PCR, and TCRdb kept only the in-frame ones, dropping some. The data contain roughly 84,000 clones, roughly 80% of them singletons. Sample: peripheral blood. These receptors came from a woman aged 35 to 49 with active or convalescent COVID-19.

This chain connects TRBV27 to TRBJ2-1; maybe TRBD2 (6 bases). Deletions cut 1 base from V and 0 bases from J, with 7 bases between. Germline V gene data show CDR1 as MNHEY and CDR2 as SMNVEV (reference sequence). The CDR3 is 15 amino acids. The CDR3 bases are TGTGCCAGCAGTTTATGGCGGGGCTCCTACAATGAGCAGTTCTTC. Its protein product is CASSLWRGSYNEQFF.

The rearrangement uses TRBV9 and TRBJ2-3; a weak D match, TRBD2 (6 bases). Germline CDR1 and CDR2: SGDLS and YYNGEE. This CDR3 spans 16 amino acids. The ends were cut back, 0 bases at V and 4 bases at J, with 15 bases in the middle. The CDR3 loop is CASSVGRGGRADTQYF. In DNA, the CDR3 is TGTGCCAGCAGCGTAGGGCGGGGCGGCCGCGCAGATACGCAGTATTTT.

The CDR3 DNA sequence: TGTGCCAGCAGTTTCCCCGGAGGAGAGCAGTACTTC. This encodes CASSFPGGEQYF. The chain carries TRBV28 and TRBJ2-7; TRBD2 is a possible D gene (5 bases). The V end was cut by 3 bases, the J end by 7 bases, with 10 bases between. CDR3 length equals 12 residues. CDR1 MDHEN and CDR2 SYDVKM come from the germline V gene.

This clone was found once. The chain uses TRBV6-6 and TRBJ1-5, with D perhaps TRBD1 (5 bases). Trimming removed 3 bases from V and 9 bases from J, with 15 bases in between. The germline gives CDR1 MNHNY, CDR2 SVGAGI (reference sequence). The CDR3 is 14 amino acids. For the CDR3, the DNA is TGTGCCAGCAGTTATGACAGCTTCCAGAGGCCCCAGCATTTT. Translated, it gives CASSYDSFQRPQHF.

The chain has TRBV10-3 and TRBJ1-2, with D unclear. This CDR3 spans 12 amino acids. The V end was cut by 8 bases, the J end by 4 bases, with 11 bases between. The germline V gene encodes CDR1 ENHRY and CDR2 SYGVKD. The CDR3, as DNA: TGTGCCATCGCTGGACTGCTCTATGGCTACACCTTC. It encodes CAIAGLLYGYTF.

This clone was seen once. The chain couples TRBV5-4 to TRBJ2-6; no definite D call. CDR3 length equals 17 residues. Germline V lookup: CDR1 SGHNT, CDR2 YYREEE (reference sequence). With 0 bases removed from V and 0 bases from J, the gap between germline ends came to 10 bases. The CDR3 nucleotides read TGTGCCAGCAGCTTGGTTATACAGATCTCTGGGGCCAACGTCCTGACTTTC. It codes for CASSLVIQISGANVLTF.

V is TRBV19 and J is TRBJ2-5, with 9 bases fitting TRBD2. This CDR3 spans 14 amino acids. J lost 5 bases, V lost 3 bases, and 4 bases had no gene match. Germline CDR1 reads LNHDA; CDR2 reads SQIVND (reference sequence). DNA of the CDR3: TGTGCCAGTAGTATCCGCGGGGGGGTGGAGACCCAGTACTTC. Translated: CASSIRGGVETQYF.